Described below is a single T cell receptor beta chain sequence and its context. Its antigen remains undetermined. No clone much larger than this one lies a single base away; base qualities are absent. TCRbeta CDR3 regions were amplified from genomic DNA by means of the immunoSEQ Assay, a bias-controlled multiplex PCR. The authors' pipeline ran thus. The number of nucleated cells in each sample was estimated by amplification of reference gene primers within the assay. To quantify the absolute abundance of each unique TCRbeta CDR3 rearrangement, sequence reads were collapsed and filtered. Productive Simpson clonality was computed per sample as the square root of Simpson's diversity index over productive rearrangements. TCRdb stores this immuneACCESS table with in-frame sequences only. Part of the clones is absent; in the studies checked, under half of the shortfall reflects unresolved V genes, and no reason is known for the rest. V and J calls and clone size are copied from that table; D and trimming were computed from the DNA. The sample data list about 160,000 clones, and about 80% of these were observed just once. The top ten constitute more than 6% of the sample.

These data are taken from a study of blood T cell repertoires in COVID-19 (dated by TCRdb to 2020 to 2022). About the full investigation: Collaborator samples came from the United States, Italy and Spain and covered acute and convalescent phases of COVID-19. Samples came from the ongoing ImmuneRACE study (first 160 participants) plus 1,254 subjects from 6 global collaborators. The repertoires were made available in a free public database intended to serve as a resource for research on the immune response to SARS-CoV-2. Nearly every sample came with metadata listing a de-identified subject ID, COVID-19 status, age in years and sex. HLA class I and class II types, where available, came from metadata supplied by the sample provider rather than from assay-based typing. Subjects who had been exposed to COVID-19, were actively infected with it, or had recovered from it provided the deeply sampled blood TCRbeta repertoires that made up the dataset. The material from the prospective study consisted of cDNA or gDNA derived from T cells, B-cell-depleted T cells, or PBMCs. The full study reports these points: The amount of clinical and demographic metadata varied by source and participant and was provided uncurated.

In Seattle, one collaborating source enrolled patients while the infection was active and tracked those patients longitudinally over the course of disease. The collaborating institutions used their own protocols to collect whole blood in K2EDTA tubes. Collaborator samples were shipped for TCRbeta analysis as frozen whole blood, isolated PBMCs, or DNA extracted from either sample type. V and J are truncated by 8 bases and 8 bases respectively, leaving an intervening sequence of 12 bases. Taken from cysteine to phenylalanine, the CDR3 has 11 residues. The sequence is cut down to CDR3 DNA, 33 bases in frame from base 1.

The sample taken for sequencing was peripheral blood. The source of this sequence is a middle-aged woman with COVID-19, enrolled during active disease. This sequence uses TRBV12-3 or TRBV12-4 and TRBJ1-2; the D gene identity is not certain. The DNA sequence is as follows: TGTGCCAGCTCGGGCGGGGTGGGCTACACCTTC. The resulting protein is CASSGGVGYTF.